A single sample gave rise to the 9 T cell receptor beta chains below, sequenced in a study of naive and memory T cell subsets. An equimolar mix of two oligonucleotides served as the beta constant-region primer for TRBC1 and TRBC2. Nested alpha and beta constant-region primers with the SP2 primer drove four PCR rounds on ligated cDNA. In TCRdb, the UMI-ligation and nested PCR reads were re-called with MiXCR into one record per CDR3 protein. The data hold over 25,000 distinct CDR3 sequences, with around a sixth observed a single time. Input material: effector memory CD4+ T cells from blood. Specified subset: effector memory, CD45RA- CD27-. The receptors shown here come from a human donor in good health.

This clonotype was recorded at least ten times. The rearrangement joins TRBV5-1 to TRBJ2-1; maybe TRBD2 (6 bases). This CDR3 is built from 14 residues. Trimming shortened V by 2 bases and J by 5 bases, and 11 bases separated the two germline ends. Germline-derived CDR1 and CDR2 are SGHRS and YFSETQ. DNA of the CDR3: TGCGCCAGCAGCTTATCCGGGAGCCACAATGAGCAGTTCTTC. Its translation is CASSLSGSHNEQFF.

The sample holds a few counts of this clonotype. This chain links TRBV5-1 with TRBJ2-1; no firm D call. The CDR3 runs 15 residues. Germline CDR1 reads SGHRS; CDR2 reads YFSETQ. V shed 4 bases and J shed 0 bases, with 11 bases lying between them. The CDR3 DNA follows: TGCGCCAGCAGCCAGCAAGGGAACTCCTACAATGAGCAGTTCTTC. This sequence encodes CASSQQGNSYNEQFF.

In its sample, this clonotype was seen a few times. The CDR3 loop is CASSFRGRQDYEQYF. CDR3 coding DNA: TGTGCCAGCAGTTTTAGGGGGCGGCAAGACTACGAGCAGTACTTC. V is TRBV28 and J is TRBJ2-7, with 7 nucleotides matching TRBD1. The CDR3 spans 15 residues. Germline assignment: CDR1 MDHEN and CDR2 SYDVKM. Trimming at V came to 3 bases and at J to 3 bases, leaving 8 bases not matched to a gene. Using reference TRBV28 and TRBJ2-7 for the parts outside the CDR3, the full variable domain is DVKVTQSSRYLVKRTGEKVFLECVQDMDHENMFWYRQDPGLGLRLIYFSYDVKMKEKGDIPEGYSVSREKKERFSLILESASTNQTSMYLCASSFRGRQDYEQYFGPGTRLTVT.

This clonotype is labeled medium-sized. The CDR3 DNA reads as TGTGCCACCAGACAGGGCTCCTACGAGCAGTACTTC. Its protein is CATRQGSYEQYF. This rearrangement joins TRBV10-3 to TRBJ2-7, with 7 positions matching TRBD1. Germline values: CDR1 ENHRY, CDR2 SYGVKD. The CDR3 is 12 residues long. J lost 0 bases, V lost 10 bases, and 3 bases had no gene match.

The chain recombines TRBV12-3 or TRBV12-4 with TRBJ2-1; possibly TRBD1 for D (6 bases). V was pared by 6 bases and J by 1 base, with 19 bases between. The CDR3 runs to 17 residues. The CDR3 sequence is CASRSNAGTSSYNEQFF. The DNA of the CDR3 is TGTGCCAGCAGATCAAATGCCGGGACATCTTCCTACAATGAGCAGTTCTTC.

This clonotype is medium-sized in the sample. The chain couples TRBV2 to TRBJ1-4, with 7 bases aligning to TRBD1. The V gene end was trimmed by 6 bases and the J gene end by 6 bases; junction bases not matched to a gene: 7. Germline-derived CDR1 and CDR2 are SNHLY and FYNNEI. The CDR3 runs 14 residues. DNA for the CDR3: TGTGCCAGCAGGATGACAGGGTTTGATGAAAAACTGTTTTTT. This translates into CASRMTGFDEKLFF.

This clonotype turned up a few times. The J gene is TRBJ1-2, the V gene TRBV3-1; D is ambiguous. CDR1 is LGHDT and CDR2 is YNNKEL in the germline V gene (reference sequence). The CDR3 totals 14 residues. V dropped 4 bases and J dropped 3 bases, with 12 bases sitting between them. The CDR3 region has the DNA TGTGCCAGCAGCCCAGGACCATCCGACTATGGCTACACCTTC. This sequence encodes CASSPGPSDYGYTF.

This clonotype has a handful of counts. The chain couples TRBV29-1 to TRBJ2-7; D possibly corresponds to TRBD1 (6 bases). Trimming took off 7 bases at V and 0 bases at J, with 19 bases between the two ends. Germline V gene data show CDR1 as SQVTM and CDR2 as ANQGSEA. The CDR3 runs 15 residues. CDR3 in DNA: TGCAGCGCCACGCCCGGGACACAGAGCTCCTACGAGCAGTACTTC. Protein product: CSATPGTQSSYEQYF.

This clonotype was detected ten times or more. The chain couples TRBV10-3 to TRBJ1-2; 9 nucleotides match TRBD1. V lost 10 bases and J lost 6; bases outside the gene matches: 15. This CDR3 comprises 15 residues. Germline V gene data show CDR1 as ENHRY and CDR2 as SYGVKD. CDR3 DNA: TGTGCCACCCTAACAGGGGGCGCCGTGGGAGATGGCTACACCTTC. Its translation is CATLTGGAVGDGYTF.